Detailed here is one TCR beta chain. What it binds is unknown. CD8 cells classed as naive were CD45RO-negative and positively selected for CCR7, excluding terminally differentiated effector memory CD45RA+ cells. Free of recent acute infections or vaccinations, the donors were healthy HIV-negative adults. Those who donated, Caucasian adults without exception, all lived in Nashville, Tennessee. Per germline, CDR1 MDHEN and CDR2 SYDVKM. The CDR3 totals 13 residues. V dropped 2 bases and J dropped 6 bases, with 7 bases sitting between them. Some clones are missing from TCRdb's copy, which holds only in-frame ones; the method was immunoSEQ multiplex PCR. The sample includes hundreds of thousands of clones, about 95% of them seen just once. The entry originates in a study of shared clonotypes between healthy human individuals. In the study overall: Aged between 18 and 49, the donors were a couple of women and three men. Points from the study as a whole: The small donor group covered limited genetic and exposure diversity.

This sequence joins TRBV28 and TRBJ2-2; perhaps D is TRBD1 or TRBD2 (5 bases each). The clonotype originates from a woman aged 25 to 39 in good health. Input material: naive CD8+ T cells sorted from blood. CDR3 loop: CASSLRDPGELFF. The DNA of the CDR3 is TGTGCCAGCAGTTTAAGGGACCCCGGGGAGCTGTTTTTT.